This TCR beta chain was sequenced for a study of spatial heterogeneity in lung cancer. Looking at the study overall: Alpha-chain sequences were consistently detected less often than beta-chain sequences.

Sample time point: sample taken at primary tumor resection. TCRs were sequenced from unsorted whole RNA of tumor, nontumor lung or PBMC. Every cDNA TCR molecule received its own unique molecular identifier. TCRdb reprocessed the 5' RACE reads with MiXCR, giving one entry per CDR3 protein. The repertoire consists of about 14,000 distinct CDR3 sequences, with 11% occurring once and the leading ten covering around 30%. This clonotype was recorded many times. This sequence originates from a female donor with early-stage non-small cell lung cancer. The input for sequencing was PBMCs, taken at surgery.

The CDR3 spells CASSVGGSTDTQYF. The CDR3 region has the DNA TGTGCCAGCAGCGTGGGGGGTAGCACAGATACGCAGTATTTT. The J gene is TRBJ2-3, the V gene TRBV7-2; D possibly corresponds to TRBD2 (6 bases). Trimming removed 5 bases from V and 0 bases from J, with 9 bases in between. Germline values: CDR1 SGHTA, CDR2 FQGNSA. There are 14 residues in the CDR3.